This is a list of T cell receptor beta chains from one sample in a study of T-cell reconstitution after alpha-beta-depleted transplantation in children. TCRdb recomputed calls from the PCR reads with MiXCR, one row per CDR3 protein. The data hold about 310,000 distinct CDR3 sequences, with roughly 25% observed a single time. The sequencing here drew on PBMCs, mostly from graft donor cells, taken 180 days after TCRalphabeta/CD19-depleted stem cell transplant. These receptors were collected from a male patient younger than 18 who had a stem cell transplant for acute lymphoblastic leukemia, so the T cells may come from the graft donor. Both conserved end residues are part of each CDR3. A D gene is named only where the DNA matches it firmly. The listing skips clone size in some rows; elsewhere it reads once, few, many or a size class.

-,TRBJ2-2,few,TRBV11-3,TGTGCCAGCGATTTAGAGAACACCGGGGAGCTGTTTTTT,CASDLENTGELFF
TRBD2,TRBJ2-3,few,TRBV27,TGTGCCAGCAGTTTATCAGCGGGAAGAACAGATACGCAGTATTTT,CASSLSAGRTDTQYF
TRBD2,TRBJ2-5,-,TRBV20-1,TGCAGTGCTAGTTGGGCGGGAGGCCCGGAGACCCAGTACTTC,CSASWAGGPETQYF
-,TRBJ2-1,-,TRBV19,TGTGCCAGTAGTACCCTCCCGGGGGCGGGAACGTCGGGGCAGTTCTTC,CASSTLPGAGTSGQFF
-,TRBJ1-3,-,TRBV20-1,TGCAGTGCTAGAGATCTTCCGTCCCGTGACACCATATATTTT,CSARDLPSRDTIYF
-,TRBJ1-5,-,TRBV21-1,TGTGCCAGTACCGGGACAGGGGTCAATCAGCCCCAGCATTTT,CASTGTGVNQPQHF
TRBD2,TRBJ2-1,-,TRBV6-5,TGTGCCAGCAGTTACCCGGGGGGGAGTGAGCAGTTCTTC,CASSYPGGSEQFF
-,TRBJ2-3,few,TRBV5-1,TGCGCCAGCAGCGACTGGGGTGGCGGCTTAATACCGGGGCATTTT,CASSDWGGGLIPGHF
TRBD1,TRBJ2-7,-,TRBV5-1,TGCGCCAGCAGCTCCCGACAGGGGGCGTCCTACGAGCAGTACTTC,CASSSRQGASYEQYF
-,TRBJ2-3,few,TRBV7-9,TGTGCCAGCAGCCCCTTGGAACTAGCTTTCGGCACAGATACGCAGTATTTT,CASSPLELAFGTDTQYF
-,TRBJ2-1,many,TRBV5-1,TGCGCCAGCAGCTTGAATACGGGACGATGGTACAATGAGCAGTTCTTC,CASSLNTGRWYNEQFF
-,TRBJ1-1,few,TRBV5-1,TGCGCCAGCAGCTCGGTGAACACTGAAGCTTTCTTT,CASSSVNTEAFF
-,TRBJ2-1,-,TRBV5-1,TGCGCCAGCAGCTTGTCCTCACCGGGGTACAATGAGCAGTTCTTC,CASSLSSPGYNEQFF
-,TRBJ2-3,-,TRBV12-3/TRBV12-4,TGTGCCAGCAGTTTATCGGAGGTGCCTAGCACAGATACGCAGTATTTT,CASSLSEVPSTDTQYF
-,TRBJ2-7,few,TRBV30,TGTGCCTGGGACGGAGCCTACGAGCAGTACTTC,CAWDGAYEQYF
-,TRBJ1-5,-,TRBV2,TGTGCCAGCAGCGCAACAGGGCATAGCAATCAGCCCCAGCATTTT,CASSATGHSNQPQHF
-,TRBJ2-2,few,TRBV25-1,TGTGCCAGCAGTGAATGGGGGCTAACCACCGGGGAGCTGTTTTTT,CASSEWGLTTGELFF
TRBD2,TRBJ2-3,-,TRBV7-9,TGTGCCAGCAGCTTAGGGACTAGCGCGAGAAATACGCAGTATTTT,CASSLGTSARNTQYF
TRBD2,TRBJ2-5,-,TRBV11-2,TGTGCCAGCAGCTTAGTTTCCGGGAGGGCCCTCGGCTTTCAAGAGACCCAGTACTTC,CASSLVSGRALGFQETQYF
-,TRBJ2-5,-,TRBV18,TGTGCCAGCTCACCGGCCCTCCCAGAGACCCAGTACTTC,CASSPALPETQYF
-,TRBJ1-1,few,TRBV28,TGTGCCAGCAGTTCTCAAGGGGAAGTCAAGACTGAAGCTTTCTTT,CASSSQGEVKTEAFF
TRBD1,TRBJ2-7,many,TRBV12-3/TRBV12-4,TGTGCCAGCAGCCAGGACAGGCTTATGAGGGGGCAGTACTTC,CASSQDRLMRGQYF